The following is a T cell receptor (beta chain) sequence with its context. The tissue used was unsorted bulk material of roughly 17-31 mg. RNA and DNA were co-extracted from it with the AllPrep DNA/RNA mini kit. These data are taken from a study of tumor-infiltrating lymphocytes in primary liver carcinoma. Study details: The tumors, T1-T3 N0M0 lesions, were about 4 to 11 cm across.

The investigators made TCR beta cDNA from about 510 ng total RNA, using a constant-region primer. It was through three nested multiplex PCR rounds of slightly modified ARM-PCR that TCR beta libraries arose. TCRdb reanalysed the multiplex PCR reads using MiXCR and keeps one entry per CDR3 protein. The repertoire consists of 47,000 or so distinct CDR3 sequences, with around three quarters occurring once and the leading ten covering about a quarter. Sequencing was done on a sample of liver tumor tissue from sampling region 3. As to subset: tumor region T3, left-lateral pole. The TCR was taken from a man aged 35 to 55 with primary liver carcinoma and hepatitis B virus infection.

In nucleotides, the CDR3 is TGTGCCAGCGGTTCCGGGACACTCGGCAACGAGCAGTACTTC. Its translation: CASGSGTLGNEQYF. The V gene is TRBV6-5, the J gene TRBJ2-7, with D perhaps TRBD1 (6 bases). The ends were cut back, 8 bases at V and 5 bases at J, with 19 bases in the middle. Germline V gene data show CDR1 as MNHEY and CDR2 as SVGAGI. The CDR3 runs 14 residues.